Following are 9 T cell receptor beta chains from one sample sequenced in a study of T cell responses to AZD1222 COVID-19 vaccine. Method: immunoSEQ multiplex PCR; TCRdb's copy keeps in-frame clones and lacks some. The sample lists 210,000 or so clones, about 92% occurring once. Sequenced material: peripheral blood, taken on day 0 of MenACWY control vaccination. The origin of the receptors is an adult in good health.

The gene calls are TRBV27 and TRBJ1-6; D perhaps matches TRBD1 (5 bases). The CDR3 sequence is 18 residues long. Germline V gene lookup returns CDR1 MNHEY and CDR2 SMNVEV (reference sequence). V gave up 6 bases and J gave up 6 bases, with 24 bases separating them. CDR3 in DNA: TGTGCCAGCAGCTCTACTCTGAATTTGCCAGGGTTTAATTCACCCCTCCACTTT. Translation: CASSSTLNLPGFNSPLHF.

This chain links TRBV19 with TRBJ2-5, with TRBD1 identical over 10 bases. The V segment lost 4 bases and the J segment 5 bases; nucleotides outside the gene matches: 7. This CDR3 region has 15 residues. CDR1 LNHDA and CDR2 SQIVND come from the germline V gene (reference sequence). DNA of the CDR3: TGTGCCAGTAGTACTCTGGGACAGGGGAGGGAGACCCAGTACTTC. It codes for CASSTLGQGRETQYF.

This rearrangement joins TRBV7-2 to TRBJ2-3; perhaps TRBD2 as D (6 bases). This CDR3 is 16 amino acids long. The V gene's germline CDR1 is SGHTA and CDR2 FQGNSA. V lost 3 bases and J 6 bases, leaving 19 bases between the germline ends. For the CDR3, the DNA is TGTGCCAGCAGCTTGTCACCGACTAGTGGGGGTGATACGCAGTATTTT. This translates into CASSLSPTSGGDTQYF.

CDR3 DNA: TGTGCCAGTAGCCTTGGGGCAGGGTGGTCCTACAATGAGCAGTTCTTC. It codes for CASSLGAGWSYNEQFF. The chain combines TRBV19 with TRBJ2-1, with a tentative D call TRBD1 (5 bases). Per germline, CDR1 LNHDA and CDR2 SQIVND (reference sequence). CDR3 size: 16 residues. V was shortened by 6 bases and J by 1 base, with 16 bases between the two germline ends.

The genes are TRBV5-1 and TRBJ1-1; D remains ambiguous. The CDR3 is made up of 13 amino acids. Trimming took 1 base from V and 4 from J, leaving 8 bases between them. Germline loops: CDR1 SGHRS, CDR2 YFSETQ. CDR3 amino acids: CASSLSVGTEAFF. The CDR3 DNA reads TGCGCCAGCAGCTTGTCGGTGGGCACTGAAGCTTTCTTT.

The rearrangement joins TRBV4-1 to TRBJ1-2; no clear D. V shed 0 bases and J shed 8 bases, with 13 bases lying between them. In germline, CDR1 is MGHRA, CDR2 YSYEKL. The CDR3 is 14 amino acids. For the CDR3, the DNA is TGCGCCAGCAGCCAAGAAGGCCCAAGCCTCGGCTACACCTTC. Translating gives CASSQEGPSLGYTF.

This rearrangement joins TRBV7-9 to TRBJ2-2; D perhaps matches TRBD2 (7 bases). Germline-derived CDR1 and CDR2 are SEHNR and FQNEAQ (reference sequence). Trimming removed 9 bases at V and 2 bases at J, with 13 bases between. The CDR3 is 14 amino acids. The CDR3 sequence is CASRRGTNTGELFF. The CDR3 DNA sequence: TGTGCCAGTAGGCGGGGGACAAACACCGGGGAGCTGTTTTTT.

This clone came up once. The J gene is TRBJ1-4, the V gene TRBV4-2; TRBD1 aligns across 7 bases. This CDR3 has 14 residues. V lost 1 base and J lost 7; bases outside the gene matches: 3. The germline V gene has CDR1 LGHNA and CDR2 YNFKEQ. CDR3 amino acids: CASSQGTGPEKLFF. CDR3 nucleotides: TGTGCCAGCAGCCAAGGGACAGGCCCTGAAAAACTGTTTTTT.

CDR3 nucleotides: TGCGCCAGCAGTAGCGGCTTCTCCTACGAGCAGTACTTC. Amino acid sequence: CASSSGFSYEQYF. The chain links TRBV10-1 to TRBJ2-7, with D perhaps TRBD2 (5 bases). This CDR3 has 13 amino acids. The V end was cut by 5 bases, the J end by 0 bases, with 8 bases between. Germline-derived CDR1 and CDR2 are WNHNN and SYGVQD (reference sequence).